This TCR beta chain was captured in a study of T-cell memory formation after mild COVID-19. This CDR3 contains 16 residues. The V and J ends lost 3 bases and 4 bases, in that order; junction bases with no gene match: 8. Using its own MiXCR run on the 5' RACE reads, TCRdb lists one record per CDR3 protein. The data contain tens of thousands of distinct CDR3 sequences, around 27% of them singletons. The J gene is TRBJ2-1, the V gene TRBV12-3 or TRBV12-4; 8 nucleotides line up with TRBD1. What was sequenced was PBMCs or a T cell subset sorted from them (not recorded which). This TCR derives from a man between 18 and 35 years old who had mild COVID-19 (a few samples of this study predate the infection). Cell type and time point are not known. CDR3 nucleotides: TGTGCCAGCAGTTTCACCCAGGGGGCTACGTACAATGAGCAGTTCTTC. It translates to CASSFTQGATYNEQFF.